Each of the 5 T cell receptor beta chains below was sequenced from the same sample in a study of early T cells in non-severe SARS-CoV-2 infection. TCRdb re-derived calls from the 5' RACE reads in MiXCR, one entry per CDR3 protein. Altogether roughly 40,000 distinct CDR3 sequences are present, roughly 4.7% being singletons, with the ten largest covering around 4.9%. Specimen: whole blood. The receptors shown here come from an adult who was a healthcare worker with PCR-confirmed SARS-CoV-2 infection or an uninfected control (not recorded which).

This clonotype was observed many times. The chain carries TRBV11-2 and TRBJ2-5; no reliable D call. CDR1 SGHAT and CDR2 FQNNGV come from the germline V gene. CDR3 length equals 15 residues. Trimming cost V 5 bases and J 1 base, with 14 bases left between them. CDR3 DNA sequence: TGTGCCAGCAGCCCCCCGGGTGCGCTCCAAGAGACCCAGTACTTC. Its protein product is CASSPPGALQETQYF.

This clonotype was seen a handful of times. The CDR3 coding sequence is TGTGCCAGCAGCGGGACAGGGGTTCCTGAAGCTTTCTTT. Its translation: CASSGTGVPEAFF. V is TRBV2 and J is TRBJ1-1, with 10 positions matching TRBD1. Trimming took 6 bases from V and 6 from J; bases not matched to a gene: 4. Germline V CDR1 and CDR2: SNHLY, FYNNEI. This CDR3 is built from 13 residues.

This CDR3 is CASSTPGQGVYEQYF. Written as DNA, the CDR3 is TGTGCCAGTAGTACTCCGGGACAGGGGGTGTACGAGCAGTACTTC. This chain joins TRBV19 and TRBJ2-7; TRBD1 aligns across 11 bases. CDR3 length: 15 amino acids. V lost 4 bases, J lost 4 bases, and 6 bases stayed unmatched. CDR1 LNHDA and CDR2 SQIVND come from the germline V gene (reference sequence).

This clonotype was seen ten or more times. The genes are TRBV18 and TRBJ2-1; maybe TRBD1 (6 bases). The germline V gene encodes CDR1 KGHSH and CDR2 LQKENI. The CDR3 extends over 15 amino acids. The V end was cut by 1 base, the J end by 4 bases, with 11 bases between. Here the CDR3 reads CASSPLQGGYNEQFF. As DNA, the CDR3 is TGTGCCAGCTCACCACTTCAAGGGGGATACAATGAGCAGTTCTTC.

This clonotype was detected a few times. The chain recombines TRBV3-1 with TRBJ1-6, with D possibly being TRBD1 (5 bases). Germline V gives CDR1 LGHDT, CDR2 YNNKEL (reference sequence). The CDR3 sequence is 15 residues long. V shed 3 bases and J shed 10 bases, with 16 bases lying between them. The CDR3 DNA is TGTGCCAGCAGCCATGGGACGGTAGAAGGCTCACCCCTCCACTTT. This translates into CASSHGTVEGSPLHF.